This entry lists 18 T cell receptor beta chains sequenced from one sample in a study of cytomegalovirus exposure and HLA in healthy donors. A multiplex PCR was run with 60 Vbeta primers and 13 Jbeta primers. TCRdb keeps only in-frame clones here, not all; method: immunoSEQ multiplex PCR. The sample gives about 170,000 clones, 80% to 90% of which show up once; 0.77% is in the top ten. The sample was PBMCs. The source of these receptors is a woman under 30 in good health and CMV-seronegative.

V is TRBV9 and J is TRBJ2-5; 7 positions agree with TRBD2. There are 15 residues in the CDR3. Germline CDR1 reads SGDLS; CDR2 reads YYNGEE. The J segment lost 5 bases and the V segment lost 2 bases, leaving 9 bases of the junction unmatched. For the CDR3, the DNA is TGTGCCAGCAGCGTTGAAGCGGGAATAGGTGAGACCCAGTACTTC. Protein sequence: CASSVEAGIGETQYF.

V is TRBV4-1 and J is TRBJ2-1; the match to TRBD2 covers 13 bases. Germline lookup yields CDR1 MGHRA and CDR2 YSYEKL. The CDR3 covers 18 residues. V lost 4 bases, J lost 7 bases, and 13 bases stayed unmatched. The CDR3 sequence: CASSPRTSGSIGWNEQFF. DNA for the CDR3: TGCGCCAGCAGCCCACGGACTAGCGGGAGTATTGGGTGGAATGAGCAGTTCTTC.

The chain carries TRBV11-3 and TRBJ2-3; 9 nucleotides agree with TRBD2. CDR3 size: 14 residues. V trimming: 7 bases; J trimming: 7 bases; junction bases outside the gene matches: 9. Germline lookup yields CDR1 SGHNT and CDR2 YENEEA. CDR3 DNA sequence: TGTGCCAGCATACTCAGCGGGAGGAAATATACGCAGTATTTT. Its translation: CASILSGRKYTQYF.

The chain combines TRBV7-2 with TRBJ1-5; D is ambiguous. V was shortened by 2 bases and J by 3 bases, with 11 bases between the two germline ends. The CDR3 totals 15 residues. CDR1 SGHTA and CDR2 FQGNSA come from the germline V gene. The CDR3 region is CASSLSATNNQPQHF. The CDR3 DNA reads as TGTGCCAGCAGCTTAAGCGCGACCAACAATCAGCCCCAGCATTTT. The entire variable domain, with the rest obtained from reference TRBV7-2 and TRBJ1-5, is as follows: GAGVSQSPSNKVTEKGKDVELRCDPISGHTALYWYRQSLGQGLEFLIYFQGNSAPDKSGLPSDRFSAERTGGSVSTLTIQRTQQEDSAVYLCASSLSATNNQPQHFGDGTRLSIL.

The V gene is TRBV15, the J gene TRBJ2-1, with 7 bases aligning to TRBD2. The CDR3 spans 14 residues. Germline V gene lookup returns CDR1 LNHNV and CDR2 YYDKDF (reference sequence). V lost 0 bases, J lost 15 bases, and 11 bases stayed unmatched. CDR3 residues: CATSRDRATSNLFF. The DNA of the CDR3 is TGTGCCACCAGCAGAGATCGGGCGACTAGCAATCTGTTCTTC.

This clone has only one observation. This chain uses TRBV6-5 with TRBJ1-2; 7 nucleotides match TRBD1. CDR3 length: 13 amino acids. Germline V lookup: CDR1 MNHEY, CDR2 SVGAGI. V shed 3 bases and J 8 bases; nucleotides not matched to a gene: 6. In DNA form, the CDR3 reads TGTGCCAGCAGTTATAGACAGGGCGGCGGCTACACCTTC. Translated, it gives CASSYRQGGGYTF.

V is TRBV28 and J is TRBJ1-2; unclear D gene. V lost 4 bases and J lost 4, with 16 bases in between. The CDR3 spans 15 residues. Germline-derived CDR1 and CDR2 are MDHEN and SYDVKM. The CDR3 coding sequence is TGTGCCAGCAGTTCTGTAGTGAGGGCGGGCTATGGCTACACCTTC. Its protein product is CASSSVVRAGYGYTF.

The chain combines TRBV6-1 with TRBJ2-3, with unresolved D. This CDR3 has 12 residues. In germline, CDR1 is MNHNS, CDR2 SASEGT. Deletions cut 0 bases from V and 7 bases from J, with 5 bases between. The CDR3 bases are TGTGCCAGCAGTGAAGCCCTAAATACGCAGTATTTT. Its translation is CASSEALNTQYF.

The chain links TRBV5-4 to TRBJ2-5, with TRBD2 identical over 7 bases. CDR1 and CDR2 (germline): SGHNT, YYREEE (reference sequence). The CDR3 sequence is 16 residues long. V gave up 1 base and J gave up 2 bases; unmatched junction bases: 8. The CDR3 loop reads CASSLRPSGPQETQYF. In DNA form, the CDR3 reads TGTGCCAGCAGCTTGCGGCCTAGCGGACCTCAAGAGACCCAGTACTTC.

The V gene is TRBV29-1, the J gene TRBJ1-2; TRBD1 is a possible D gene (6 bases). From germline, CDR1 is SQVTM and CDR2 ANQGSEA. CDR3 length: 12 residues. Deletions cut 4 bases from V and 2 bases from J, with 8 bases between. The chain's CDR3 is CSVGTENYGYTF. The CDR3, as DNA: TGCAGCGTTGGGACAGAAAACTATGGCTACACCTTC.

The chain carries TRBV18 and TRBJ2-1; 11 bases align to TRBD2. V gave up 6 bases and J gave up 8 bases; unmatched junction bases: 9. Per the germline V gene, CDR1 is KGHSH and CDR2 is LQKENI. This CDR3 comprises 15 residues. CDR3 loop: CASSLLAGAVDEQFF. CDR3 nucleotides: TGTGCCAGCTCGCTACTAGCGGGAGCGGTGGATGAGCAGTTCTTC.

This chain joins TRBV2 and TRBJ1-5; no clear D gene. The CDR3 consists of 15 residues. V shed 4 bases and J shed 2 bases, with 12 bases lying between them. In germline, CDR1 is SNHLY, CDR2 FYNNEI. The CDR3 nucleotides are TGTGCCAGCAGTGTCGAGGTAGCAGGCAATCAGCCCCAGCATTTT. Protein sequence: CASSVEVAGNQPQHF.

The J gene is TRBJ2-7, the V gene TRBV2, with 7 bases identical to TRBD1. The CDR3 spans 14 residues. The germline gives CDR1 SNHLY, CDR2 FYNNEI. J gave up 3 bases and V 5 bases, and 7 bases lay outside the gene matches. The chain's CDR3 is CASSPTGFHYEQYF. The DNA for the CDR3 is TGTGCCAGCAGTCCGACAGGGTTTCACTACGAGCAGTACTTC.

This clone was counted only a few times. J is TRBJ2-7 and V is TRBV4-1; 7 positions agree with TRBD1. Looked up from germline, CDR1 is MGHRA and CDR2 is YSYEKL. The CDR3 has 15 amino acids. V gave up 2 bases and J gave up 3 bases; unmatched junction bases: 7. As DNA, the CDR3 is TGCGCCAGCAGCCAAACACGGGACAGTTACTACGAGCAGTACTTC. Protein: CASSQTRDSYYEQYF.

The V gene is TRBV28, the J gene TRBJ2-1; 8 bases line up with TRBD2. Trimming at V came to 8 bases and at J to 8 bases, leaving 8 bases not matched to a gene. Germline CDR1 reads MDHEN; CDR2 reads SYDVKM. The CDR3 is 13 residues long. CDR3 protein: CASLNGRDDEQFF. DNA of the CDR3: TGTGCCAGCTTAAACGGGAGGGATGATGAGCAGTTCTTC.

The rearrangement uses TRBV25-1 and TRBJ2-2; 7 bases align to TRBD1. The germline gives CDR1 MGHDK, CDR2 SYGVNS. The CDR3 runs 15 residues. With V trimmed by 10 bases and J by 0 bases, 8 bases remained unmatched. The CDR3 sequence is CAIPGQSTNTGELFF. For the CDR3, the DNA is TGTGCCATCCCGGGACAGTCCACGAACACCGGGGAGCTGTTTTTT.

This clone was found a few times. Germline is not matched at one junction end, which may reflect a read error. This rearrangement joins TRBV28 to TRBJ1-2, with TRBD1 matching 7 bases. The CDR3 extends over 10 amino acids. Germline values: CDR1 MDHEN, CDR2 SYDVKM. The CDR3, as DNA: TGTGCCAGCAGCACAGGGGACCCCTCCTTC. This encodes CASSTGDPSF.

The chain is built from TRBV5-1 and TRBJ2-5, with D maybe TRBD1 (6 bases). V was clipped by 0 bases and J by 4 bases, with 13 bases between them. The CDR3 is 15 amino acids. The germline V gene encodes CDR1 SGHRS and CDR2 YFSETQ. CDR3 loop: CASSLEGRGRETQYF. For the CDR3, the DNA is TGCGCCAGCAGCTTGGAAGGCAGGGGAAGAGAGACCCAGTACTTC. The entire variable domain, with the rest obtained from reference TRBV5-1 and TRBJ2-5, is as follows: KAGVTQTPRYLIKTRGQQVTLSCSPISGHRSVSWYQQTPGQGLQFLFEYFSETQRNKGNFPGRFSGRQFSNSRSEMNVSTLELGDSALYLCASSLEGRGRETQYFGPGTRLLVL.